These 9 T cell receptor beta chains share one sample of origin, sequenced in a study of vaccination and CD4 T cells after COVID-19. Treatment of the sample: approximately nine-day PBMC culture with coronavirus spike peptide pools or control peptides (ViraFEST assay). These TCRs are of unknown antigen specificity. Cultured CD4+ T-cell DNA underwent Oncomine TCR Beta short-read sequencing. Each CDR3 protein gets one entry after TCRdb re-called the PCR reads with MiXCR. In the table there are fewer than 18,000 distinct CDR3 sequences, roughly 50% of which are singletons. Sequencing used CD4+ T cells from blood, cultured in vitro. The receptors were sampled from a human donor who had recovered from COVID-19.

The chain is built from TRBV7-6 and TRBJ2-1, with D perhaps TRBD2 (7 bases). CDR1 SGHVS and CDR2 FNYEAQ come from the germline V gene. This CDR3 has 15 amino acids. V was clipped by 3 bases and J by 4 bases, with 13 bases between them. The CDR3 DNA is TGTGCCAGCAGCTTGGGGGGAGGGACATACAATGAGCAGTTCTTC. It is translated as CASSLGGGTYNEQFF.

The chain is built from TRBV6-5 and TRBJ2-3, with D possibly called TRBD1 or TRBD2 (5 bases each). Trimming cost V 2 bases and J 0 bases, with 12 bases left between them. This CDR3 spans 16 amino acids. Germline CDR1 and CDR2: MNHEY and SVGAGI. The CDR3 here is CASSYRGPSSTDTQYF. The DNA of the CDR3 is TGTGCCAGCAGTTACCGGGGCCCCTCTAGCACAGATACGCAGTATTTT.

The V gene is TRBV29-1, the J gene TRBJ1-2; 11 bases match TRBD1. The CDR3 length is 13 residues. The J segment lost 3 bases and the V segment lost 6 bases, leaving 3 bases of the junction unmatched. In germline, CDR1 is SQVTM, CDR2 ANQGSEA. The CDR3 DNA reads as TGCAGCGTGGGGACAGGGGGACACTATGGCTACACCTTC. Translation: CSVGTGGHYGYTF.

The chain links TRBV2 to TRBJ1-1; D perhaps matches TRBD1 (6 bases). Germline CDR1 SNHLY, CDR2 FYNNEI. The CDR3 has 12 amino acids. Trimming pared 7 bases from V and 8 bases from J, leaving 14 bases between. The CDR3 DNA reads as TGTGCCAGCAACAACAGGGTCCTAGAAGCTTTCTTT. Amino acids: CASNNRVLEAFF.

The chain has TRBV19 and TRBJ1-5, with a tentative D call TRBD1 (5 bases). Germline CDR1 reads LNHDA; CDR2 reads SQIVND (reference sequence). The length of the CDR3 is 15 residues. Trimming cost V 5 bases and J 6 bases, with 17 bases left between them. The CDR3 sequence is CASSSQGGLGQPQHF. The CDR3 DNA reads TGTGCCAGTAGTTCCCAGGGAGGGCTTGGTCAGCCCCAGCATTTT.

This clonotype was seen a few times. The CDR3: CASSEVIQGGAGYEQYF. Here the CDR3 DNA reads TGTGCCAGCAGTGAAGTAATACAGGGAGGGGCGGGGTACGAGCAGTACTTC. The rearrangement uses TRBV6-1 and TRBJ2-7, with D possibly TRBD2 on 7 matching bases. Trimming stripped 1 base from V and 4 bases from J, with 20 bases between. Germline CDR1 and CDR2: MNHNS and SASEGT. The CDR3 runs 17 residues.

The rearrangement joins TRBV7-6 to TRBJ2-7; perhaps TRBD1 as D (5 bases). The ends were cut back, 1 base at V and 2 bases at J, with 9 bases in the middle. Germline V lookup: CDR1 SGHVS, CDR2 FNYEAQ. The CDR3 has 14 amino acids. DNA for the CDR3: TGTGCCAGCAGCTTAGGGACACGCGCCTACGAGCAGTACTTC. Translating it yields CASSLGTRAYEQYF.

In its sample, this clonotype was seen a few times. This chain joins TRBV7-2 and TRBJ2-1; D gene uncertain. Germline V gene sequence: CDR1 SGHTA, CDR2 FQGNSA. Trimming removed 3 bases at V and 0 bases at J, with 9 bases between. The CDR3 runs to 15 residues. As DNA, the CDR3 is TGTGCCAGCAGCTTTGAGGCGATCTCCTACAATGAGCAGTTCTTC. Translating it yields CASSFEAISYNEQFF.

J is TRBJ2-3 and V is TRBV7-8; D is tentatively TRBD1 or TRBD2 (5 bases each). V was clipped by 0 bases and J by 2 bases, with 12 bases between them. The CDR3 spans 16 residues. In germline, CDR1 is SGHVS, CDR2 FQNEAQ. The CDR3 is CASSLAKRGLTDTQYF. The CDR3, as DNA: TGTGCCAGCAGCTTAGCTAAGAGGGGTCTCACAGATACGCAGTATTTT.